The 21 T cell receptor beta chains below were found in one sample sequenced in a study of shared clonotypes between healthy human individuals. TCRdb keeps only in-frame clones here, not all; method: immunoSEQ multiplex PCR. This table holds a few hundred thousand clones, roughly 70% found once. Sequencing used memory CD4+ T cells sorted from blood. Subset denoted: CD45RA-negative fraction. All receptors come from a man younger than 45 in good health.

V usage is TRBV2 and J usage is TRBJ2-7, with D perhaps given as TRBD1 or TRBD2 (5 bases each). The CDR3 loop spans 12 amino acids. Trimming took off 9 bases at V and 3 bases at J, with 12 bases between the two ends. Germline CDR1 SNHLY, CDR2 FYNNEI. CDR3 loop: CARGDRYYEQYF. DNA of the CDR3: TGTGCCAGGGGGGACCGCTACTACGAGCAGTACTTC.

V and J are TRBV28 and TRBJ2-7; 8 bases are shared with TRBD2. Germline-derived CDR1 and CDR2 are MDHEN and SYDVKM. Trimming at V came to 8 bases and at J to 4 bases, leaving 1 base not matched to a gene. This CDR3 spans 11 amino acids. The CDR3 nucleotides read TGTGCCAGCCGGGGGGGGTACGAGCAGTACTTC. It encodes CASRGGYEQYF.

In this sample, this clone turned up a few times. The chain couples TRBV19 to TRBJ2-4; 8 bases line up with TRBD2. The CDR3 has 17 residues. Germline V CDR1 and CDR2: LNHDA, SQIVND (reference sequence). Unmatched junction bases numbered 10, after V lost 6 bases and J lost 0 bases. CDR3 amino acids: CASSQAGAILAKNIQYF. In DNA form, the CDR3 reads TGTGCCAGTAGCCAAGCGGGAGCAATCCTAGCCAAAAACATTCAGTACTTC.

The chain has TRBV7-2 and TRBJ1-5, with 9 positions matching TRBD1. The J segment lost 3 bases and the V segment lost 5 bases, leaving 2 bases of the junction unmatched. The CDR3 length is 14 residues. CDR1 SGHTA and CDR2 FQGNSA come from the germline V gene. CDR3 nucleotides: TGTGCCAGCAGCAGGGACAGGGTCAATCAGCCCCAGCATTTT. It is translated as CASSRDRVNQPQHF.

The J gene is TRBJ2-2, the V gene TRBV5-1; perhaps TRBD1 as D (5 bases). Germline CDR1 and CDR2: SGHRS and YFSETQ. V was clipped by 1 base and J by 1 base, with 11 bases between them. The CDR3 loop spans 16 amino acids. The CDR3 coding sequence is TGCGCCAGCAGCTTGAATCAGGGCCTGAACACCGGGGAGCTGTTTTTT. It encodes CASSLNQGLNTGELFF.

The CDR3 coding sequence is TGTGCCAGTAGTTTCCTGGGGCGGATGTATGGCTACACCTTC. This codes for CASSFLGRMYGYTF. V gene TRBV19 combines with J gene TRBJ1-2; perhaps TRBD1 as D (5 bases). Germline V gene sequence: CDR1 LNHDA, CDR2 SQIVND (reference sequence). The V end was cut by 5 bases, the J end by 5 bases, with 15 bases between. There are 14 residues in the CDR3.

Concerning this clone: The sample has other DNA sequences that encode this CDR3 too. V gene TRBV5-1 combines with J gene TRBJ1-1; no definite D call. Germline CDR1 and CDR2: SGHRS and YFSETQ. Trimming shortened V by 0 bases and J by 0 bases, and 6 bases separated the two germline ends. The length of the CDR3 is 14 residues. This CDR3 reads CASSLAGMNTEAFF. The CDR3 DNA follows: TGCGCCAGCAGCTTGGCGGGCATGAACACTGAAGCTTTCTTT.

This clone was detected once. CDR3: CASTATRTSYEQYF. DNA for the CDR3: TGTGCCAGCACCGCGACTAGGACATCCTACGAGCAGTACTTC. The rearrangement joins TRBV5-6 to TRBJ2-7, with a possible D match to TRBD2 (6 bases). There are 14 residues in the CDR3. V was pared by 6 bases and J by 1 base, with 14 bases between. Germline values: CDR1 SGHDT, CDR2 YYEEEE.

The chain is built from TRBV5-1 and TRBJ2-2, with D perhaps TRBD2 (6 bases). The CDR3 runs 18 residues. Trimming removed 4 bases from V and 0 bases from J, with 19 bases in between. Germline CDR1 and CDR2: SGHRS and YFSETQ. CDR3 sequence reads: CASSPTIVSGANTGELFF. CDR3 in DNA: TGCGCCAGCAGCCCGACTATAGTTAGCGGCGCGAACACCGGGGAGCTGTTTTTT.

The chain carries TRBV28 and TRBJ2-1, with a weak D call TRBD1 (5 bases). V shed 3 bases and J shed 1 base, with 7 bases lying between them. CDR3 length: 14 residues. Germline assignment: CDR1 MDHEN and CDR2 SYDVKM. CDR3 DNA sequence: TGTGCCAGCAGTTTGCGACAGTCCTACAATGAGCAGTTCTTC. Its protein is CASSLRQSYNEQFF.

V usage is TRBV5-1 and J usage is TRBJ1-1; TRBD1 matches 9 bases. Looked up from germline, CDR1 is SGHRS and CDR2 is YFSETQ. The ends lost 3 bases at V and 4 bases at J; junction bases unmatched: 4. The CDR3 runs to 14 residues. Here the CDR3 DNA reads TGCGCCAGCAGCTCACAGGGGGCTAGCACTGAAGCTTTCTTT. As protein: CASSSQGASTEAFF.

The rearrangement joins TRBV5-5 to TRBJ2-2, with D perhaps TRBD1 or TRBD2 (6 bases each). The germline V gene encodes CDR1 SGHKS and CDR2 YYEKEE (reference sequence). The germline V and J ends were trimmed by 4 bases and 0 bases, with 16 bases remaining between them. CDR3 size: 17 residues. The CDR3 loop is CASSPLGGSANTGELFF. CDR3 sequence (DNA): TGTGCCAGCAGCCCCTTAGGGGGGAGCGCGAACACCGGGGAGCTGTTTTTT. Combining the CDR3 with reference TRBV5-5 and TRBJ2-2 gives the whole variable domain DAGVTQSPTHLIKTRGQQVTLRCSPISGHKSVSWYQQVLGQGPQFIFQYYEKEERGRGNFPDRFSARQFPNYSSELNVNALLLGDSALYLCASSPLGGSANTGELFFGEGSRLTVL.

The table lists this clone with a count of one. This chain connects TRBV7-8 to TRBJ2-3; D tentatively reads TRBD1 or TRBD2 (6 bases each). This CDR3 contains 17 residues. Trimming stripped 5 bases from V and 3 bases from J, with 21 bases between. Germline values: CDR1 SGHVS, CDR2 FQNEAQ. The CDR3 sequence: CASSPPGGGRGTDTQYF. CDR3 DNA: TGTGCCAGCAGCCCCCCAGGAGGGGGAAGGGGGACAGATACGCAGTATTTT.

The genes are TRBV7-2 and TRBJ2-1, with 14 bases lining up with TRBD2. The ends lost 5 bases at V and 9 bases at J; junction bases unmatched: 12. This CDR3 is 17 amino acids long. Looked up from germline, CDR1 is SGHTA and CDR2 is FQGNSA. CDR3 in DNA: TGTGCCAGCAGCCCATACCCGGGACTAGCGGGAGTCCGTGAGCAGTTCTTC. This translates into CASSPYPGLAGVREQFF.

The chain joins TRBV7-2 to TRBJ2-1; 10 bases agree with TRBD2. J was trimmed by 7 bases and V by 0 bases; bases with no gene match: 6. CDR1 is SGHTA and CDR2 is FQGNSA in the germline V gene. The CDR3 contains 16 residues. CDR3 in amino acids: CASSLAASGGYNEQFF. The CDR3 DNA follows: TGTGCCAGCAGCTTAGCCGCTAGCGGGGGCTATAATGAGCAGTTCTTC.

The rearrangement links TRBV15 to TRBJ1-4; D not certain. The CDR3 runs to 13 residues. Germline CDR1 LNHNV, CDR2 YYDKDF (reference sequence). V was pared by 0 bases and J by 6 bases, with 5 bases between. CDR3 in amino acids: CATSRDSYEKLFF. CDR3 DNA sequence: TGTGCCACCAGCAGAGACAGCTATGAAAAACTGTTTTTT.

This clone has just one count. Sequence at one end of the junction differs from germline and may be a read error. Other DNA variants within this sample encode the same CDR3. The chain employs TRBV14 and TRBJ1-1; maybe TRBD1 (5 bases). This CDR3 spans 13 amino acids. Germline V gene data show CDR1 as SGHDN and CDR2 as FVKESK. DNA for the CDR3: TGTGCCAGCAGCCAAGATTGGGGCACTGAAGCTTTTTTT. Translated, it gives CASSQDWGTEAFF.

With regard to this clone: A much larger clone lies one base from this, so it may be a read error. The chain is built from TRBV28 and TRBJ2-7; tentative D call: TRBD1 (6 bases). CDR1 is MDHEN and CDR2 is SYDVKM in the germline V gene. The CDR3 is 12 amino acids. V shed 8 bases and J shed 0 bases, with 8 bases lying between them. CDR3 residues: CASGDTSYEQYF. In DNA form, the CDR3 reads TGTGCCAGCGGGGACACCTCCTACGAGCAGTACTTC.

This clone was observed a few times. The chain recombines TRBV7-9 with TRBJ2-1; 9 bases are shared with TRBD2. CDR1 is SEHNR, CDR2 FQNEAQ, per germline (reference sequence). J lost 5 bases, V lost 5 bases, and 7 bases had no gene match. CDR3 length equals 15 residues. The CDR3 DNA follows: TGTGCCAGCAGCCTACACGCGGGGGGGAACAATGAGCAGTTCTTC. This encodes CASSLHAGGNNEQFF.

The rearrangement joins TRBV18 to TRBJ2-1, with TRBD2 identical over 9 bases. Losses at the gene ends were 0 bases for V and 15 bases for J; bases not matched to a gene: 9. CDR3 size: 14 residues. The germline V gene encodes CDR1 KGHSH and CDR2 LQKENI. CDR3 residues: CASSPPTSGGVPFF. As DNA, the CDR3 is TGTGCCAGCTCACCACCGACTAGCGGAGGCGTGCCGTTCTTC.

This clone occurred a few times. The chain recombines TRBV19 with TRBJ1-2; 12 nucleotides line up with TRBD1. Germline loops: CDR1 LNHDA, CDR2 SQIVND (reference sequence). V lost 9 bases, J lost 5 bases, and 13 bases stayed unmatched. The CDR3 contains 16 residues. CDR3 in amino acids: CASTTAGQGAMYGYTF. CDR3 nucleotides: TGTGCCAGCACCACTGCGGGACAGGGGGCGATGTATGGCTACACCTTC.